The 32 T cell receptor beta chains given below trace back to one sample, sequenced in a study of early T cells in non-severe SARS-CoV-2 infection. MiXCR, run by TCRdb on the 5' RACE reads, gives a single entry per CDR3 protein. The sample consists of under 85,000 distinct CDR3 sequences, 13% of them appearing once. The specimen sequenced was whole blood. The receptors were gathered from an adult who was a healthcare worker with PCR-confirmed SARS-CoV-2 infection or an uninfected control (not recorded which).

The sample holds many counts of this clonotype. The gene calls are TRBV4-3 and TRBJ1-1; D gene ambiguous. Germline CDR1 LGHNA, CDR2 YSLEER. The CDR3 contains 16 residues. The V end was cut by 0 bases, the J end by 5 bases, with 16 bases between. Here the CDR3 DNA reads TGCGCCAGCAGCCAAGATCCCGGTCACGGTGGGACTGAAGCTTTCTTT. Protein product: CASSQDPGHGGTEAFF.

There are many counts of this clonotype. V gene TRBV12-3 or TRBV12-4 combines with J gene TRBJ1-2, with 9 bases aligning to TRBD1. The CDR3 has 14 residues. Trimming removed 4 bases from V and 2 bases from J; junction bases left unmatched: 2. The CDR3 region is CASSSTGGNYGYTF. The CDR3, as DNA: TGTGCCAGCAGTTCAACAGGGGGCAACTATGGCTACACCTTC.

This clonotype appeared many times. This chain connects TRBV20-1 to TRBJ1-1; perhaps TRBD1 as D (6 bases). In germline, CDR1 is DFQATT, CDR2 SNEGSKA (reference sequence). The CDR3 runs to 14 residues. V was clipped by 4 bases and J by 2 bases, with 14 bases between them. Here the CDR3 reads CSATRRGLNTEAFF. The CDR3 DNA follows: TGCAGTGCTACCCGTCGGGGGCTAAACACTGAAGCTTTCTTT.

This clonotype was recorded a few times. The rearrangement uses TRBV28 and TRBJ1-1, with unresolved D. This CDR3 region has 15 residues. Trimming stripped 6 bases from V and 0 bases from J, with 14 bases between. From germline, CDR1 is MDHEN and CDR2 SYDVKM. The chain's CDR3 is CASRDGVAMNTEAFF. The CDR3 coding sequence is TGTGCCAGCAGGGACGGAGTGGCCATGAACACTGAAGCTTTCTTT.

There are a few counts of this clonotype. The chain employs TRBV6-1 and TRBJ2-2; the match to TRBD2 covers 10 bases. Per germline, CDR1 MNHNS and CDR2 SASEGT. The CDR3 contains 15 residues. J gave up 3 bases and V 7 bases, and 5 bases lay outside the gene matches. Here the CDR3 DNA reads TGTGCCAGCAAAAGCGGGGGGGCCGACACCGGGGAGCTGTTTTTT. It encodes CASKSGGADTGELFF.

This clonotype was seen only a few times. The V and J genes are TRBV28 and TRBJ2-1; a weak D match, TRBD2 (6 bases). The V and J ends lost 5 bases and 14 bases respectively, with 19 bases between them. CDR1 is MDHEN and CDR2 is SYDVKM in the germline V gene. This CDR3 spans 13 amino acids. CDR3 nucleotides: TGTGCCAGCAGTCGGCGGGACGCCCGGACGGAGTTCTTC. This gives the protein CASSRRDARTEFF.

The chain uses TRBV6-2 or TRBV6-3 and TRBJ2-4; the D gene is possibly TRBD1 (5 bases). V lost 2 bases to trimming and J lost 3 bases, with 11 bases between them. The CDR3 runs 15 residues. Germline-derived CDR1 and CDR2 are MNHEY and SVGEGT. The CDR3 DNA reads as TGTGCCAGCAGTTACGGTGGGCAGGGCAAAAACATTCAGTACTTC. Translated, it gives CASSYGGQGKNIQYF.

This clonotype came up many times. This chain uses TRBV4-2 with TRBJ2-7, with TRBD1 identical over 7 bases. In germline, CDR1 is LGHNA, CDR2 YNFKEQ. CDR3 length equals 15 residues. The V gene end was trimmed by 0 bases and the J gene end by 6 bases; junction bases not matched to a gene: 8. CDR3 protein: CASSQDPDRASEQYF. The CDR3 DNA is TGTGCCAGCAGCCAAGACCCAGACAGGGCGAGCGAGCAGTACTTC.

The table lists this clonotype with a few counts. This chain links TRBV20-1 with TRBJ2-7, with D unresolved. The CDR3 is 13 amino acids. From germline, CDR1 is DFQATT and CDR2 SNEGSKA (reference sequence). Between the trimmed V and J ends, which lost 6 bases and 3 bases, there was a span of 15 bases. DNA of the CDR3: TGCAGTGCCCCCGGGCGGACGAGCTACGAGCAGTACTTC. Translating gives CSAPGRTSYEQYF.

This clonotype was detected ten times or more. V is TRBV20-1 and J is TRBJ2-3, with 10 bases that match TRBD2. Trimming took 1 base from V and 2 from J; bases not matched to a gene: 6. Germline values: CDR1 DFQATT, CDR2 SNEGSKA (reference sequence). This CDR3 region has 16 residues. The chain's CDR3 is CSARALAGGPTDTQYF. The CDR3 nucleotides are TGCAGTGCTAGAGCTTTAGCGGGAGGACCCACAGATACGCAGTATTTT.

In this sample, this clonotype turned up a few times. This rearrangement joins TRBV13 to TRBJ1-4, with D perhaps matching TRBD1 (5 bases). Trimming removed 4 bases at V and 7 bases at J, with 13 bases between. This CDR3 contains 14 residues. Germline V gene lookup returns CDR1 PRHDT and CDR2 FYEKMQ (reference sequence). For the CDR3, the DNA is TGTGCCAGCAGCTCTCAGGGAGGTGCTGAAAAACTGTTTTTT. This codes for CASSSQGGAEKLFF.

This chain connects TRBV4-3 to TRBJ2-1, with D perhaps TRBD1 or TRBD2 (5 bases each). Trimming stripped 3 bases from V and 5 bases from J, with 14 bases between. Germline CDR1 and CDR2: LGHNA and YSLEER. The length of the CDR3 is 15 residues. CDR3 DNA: TGCGCCAGCAGCCACTTGGGACCGACCGACAATGAGCAGTTCTTC. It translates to CASSHLGPTDNEQFF.

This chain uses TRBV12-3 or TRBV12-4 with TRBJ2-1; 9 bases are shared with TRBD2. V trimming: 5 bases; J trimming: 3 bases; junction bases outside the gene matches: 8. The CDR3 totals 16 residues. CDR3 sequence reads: CASSARSSGGYNEQFF. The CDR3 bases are TGTGCCAGCAGTGCCAGGAGTAGCGGGGGCTACAATGAGCAGTTCTTC.

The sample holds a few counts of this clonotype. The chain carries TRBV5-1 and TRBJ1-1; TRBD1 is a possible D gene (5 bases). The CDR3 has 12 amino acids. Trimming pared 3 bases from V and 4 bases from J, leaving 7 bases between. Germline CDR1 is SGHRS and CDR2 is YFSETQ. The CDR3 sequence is CASSSRGTEAFF. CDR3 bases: TGCGCCAGCAGCTCGAGGGGCACTGAAGCTTTCTTT.

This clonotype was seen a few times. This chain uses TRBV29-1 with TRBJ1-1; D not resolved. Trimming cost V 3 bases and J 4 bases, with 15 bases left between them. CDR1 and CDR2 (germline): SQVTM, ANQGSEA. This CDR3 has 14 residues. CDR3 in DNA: TGCAGCGTTGACGGCTATCCAGAGTCCACTGAAGCTTTCTTT. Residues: CSVDGYPESTEAFF.

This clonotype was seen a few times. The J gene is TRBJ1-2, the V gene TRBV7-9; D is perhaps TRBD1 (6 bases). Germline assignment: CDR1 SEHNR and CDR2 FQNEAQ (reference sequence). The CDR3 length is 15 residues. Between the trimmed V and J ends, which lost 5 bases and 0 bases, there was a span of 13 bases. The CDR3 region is CASSQGKGTNYGYTF. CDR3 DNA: TGTGCCAGCAGCCAGGGGAAGGGGACTAACTATGGCTACACCTTC.

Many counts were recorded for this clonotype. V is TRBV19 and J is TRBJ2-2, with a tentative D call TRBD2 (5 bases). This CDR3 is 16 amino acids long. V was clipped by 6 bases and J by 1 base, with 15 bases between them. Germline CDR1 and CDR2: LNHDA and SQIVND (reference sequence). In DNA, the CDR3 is TGTGCCAGTAGCCGGGGTAGTTTTGGGAACACCGGGGAGCTGTTTTTT. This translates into CASSRGSFGNTGELFF. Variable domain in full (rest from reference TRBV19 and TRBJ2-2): DGGITQSPKYLFRKEGQNVTLSCEQNLNHDAMYWYRQDPGQGLRLIYYSQIVNDFQKGDIAEGYSVSREKKESFPLTVTSAQKNPTAFYLCASSRGSFGNTGELFFGEGSRLTVL.

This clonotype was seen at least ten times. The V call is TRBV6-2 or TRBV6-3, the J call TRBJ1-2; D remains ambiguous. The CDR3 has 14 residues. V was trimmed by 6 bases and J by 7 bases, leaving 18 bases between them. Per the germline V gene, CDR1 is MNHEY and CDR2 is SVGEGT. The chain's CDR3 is CASRTDRRGGGYTF. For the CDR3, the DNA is TGTGCCAGCAGAACCGATAGGAGAGGCGGTGGCTACACCTTC.

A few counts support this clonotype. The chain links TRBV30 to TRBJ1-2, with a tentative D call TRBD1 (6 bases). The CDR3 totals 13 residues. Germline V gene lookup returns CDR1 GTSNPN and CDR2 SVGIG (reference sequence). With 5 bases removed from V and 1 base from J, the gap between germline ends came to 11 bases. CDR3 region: CAWDGQINYGYTF. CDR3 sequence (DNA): TGTGCCTGGGACGGACAGATTAACTATGGCTACACCTTC.

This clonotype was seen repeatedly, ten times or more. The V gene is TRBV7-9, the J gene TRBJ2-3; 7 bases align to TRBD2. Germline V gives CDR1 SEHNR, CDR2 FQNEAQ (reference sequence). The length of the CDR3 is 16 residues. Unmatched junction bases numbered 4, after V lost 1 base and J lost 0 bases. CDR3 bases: TGTGCCAGCAGCTTAGTAGGACTAGGCAGCACAGATACGCAGTATTTT. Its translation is CASSLVGLGSTDTQYF.

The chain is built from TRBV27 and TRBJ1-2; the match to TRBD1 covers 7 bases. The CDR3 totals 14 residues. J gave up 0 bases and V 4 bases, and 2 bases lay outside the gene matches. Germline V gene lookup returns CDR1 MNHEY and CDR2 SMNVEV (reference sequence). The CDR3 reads CASSYDRANYGYTF. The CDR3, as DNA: TGTGCCAGCAGTTATGACAGGGCTAACTATGGCTACACCTTC.

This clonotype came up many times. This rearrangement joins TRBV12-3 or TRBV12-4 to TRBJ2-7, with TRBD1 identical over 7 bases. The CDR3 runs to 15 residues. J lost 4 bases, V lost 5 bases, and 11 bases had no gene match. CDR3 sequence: CASSLPRDSLYEQYF. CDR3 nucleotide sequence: TGTGCCAGCAGTCTCCCTCGGGACAGCTTATACGAGCAGTACTTC.

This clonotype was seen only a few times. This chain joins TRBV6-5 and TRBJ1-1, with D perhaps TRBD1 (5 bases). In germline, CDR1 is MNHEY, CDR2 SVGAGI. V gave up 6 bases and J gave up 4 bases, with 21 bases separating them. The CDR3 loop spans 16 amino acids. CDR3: CASSRRDGVFVTEAFF. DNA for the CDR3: TGTGCCAGCAGCCGCCGGGACGGGGTTTTTGTCACTGAAGCTTTCTTT.

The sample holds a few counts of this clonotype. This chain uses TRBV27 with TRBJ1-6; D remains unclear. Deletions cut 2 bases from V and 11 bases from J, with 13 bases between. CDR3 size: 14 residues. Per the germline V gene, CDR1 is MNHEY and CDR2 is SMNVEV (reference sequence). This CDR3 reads CASSLGLGLTPLHF. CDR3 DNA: TGTGCCAGCAGTTTAGGGCTGGGATTAACACCCCTCCACTTT.

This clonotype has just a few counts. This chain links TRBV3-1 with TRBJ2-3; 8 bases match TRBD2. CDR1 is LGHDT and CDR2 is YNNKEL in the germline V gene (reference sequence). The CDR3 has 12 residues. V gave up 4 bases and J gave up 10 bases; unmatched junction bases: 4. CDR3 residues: CASSPISGAQYF. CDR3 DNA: TGTGCCAGCAGCCCCATTAGCGGGGCGCAGTATTTT.

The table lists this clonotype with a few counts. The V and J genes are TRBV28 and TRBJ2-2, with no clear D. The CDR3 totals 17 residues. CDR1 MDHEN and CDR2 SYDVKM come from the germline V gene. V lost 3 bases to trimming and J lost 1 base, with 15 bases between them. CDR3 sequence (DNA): TGTGCCAGCAGTTTCCCCTCTCTACGGGTGAACACCGGGGAGCTGTTTTTT. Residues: CASSFPSLRVNTGELFF.

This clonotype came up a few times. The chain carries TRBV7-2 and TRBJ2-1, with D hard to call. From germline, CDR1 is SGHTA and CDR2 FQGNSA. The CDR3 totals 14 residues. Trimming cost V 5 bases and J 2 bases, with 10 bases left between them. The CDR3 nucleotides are TGTGCCAGCAGCCGGCTATTTACCTACAATGAGCAGTTCTTC. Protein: CASSRLFTYNEQFF.

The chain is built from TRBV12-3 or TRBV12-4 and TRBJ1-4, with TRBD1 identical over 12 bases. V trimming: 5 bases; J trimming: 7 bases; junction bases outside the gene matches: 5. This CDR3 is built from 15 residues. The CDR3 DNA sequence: TGTGCCAGCAGTCCGGGACAGGGGGCGGTTGAAAAACTGTTTTTT. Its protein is CASSPGQGAVEKLFF.

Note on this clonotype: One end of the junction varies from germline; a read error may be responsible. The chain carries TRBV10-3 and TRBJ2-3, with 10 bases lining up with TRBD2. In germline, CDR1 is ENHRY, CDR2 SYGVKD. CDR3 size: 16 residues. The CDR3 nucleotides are TGTGCCATCAGTGGACATAGCGGGGGGACCACAGATACGCGGTATTTT. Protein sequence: CAISGHSGGTTDTRYF.

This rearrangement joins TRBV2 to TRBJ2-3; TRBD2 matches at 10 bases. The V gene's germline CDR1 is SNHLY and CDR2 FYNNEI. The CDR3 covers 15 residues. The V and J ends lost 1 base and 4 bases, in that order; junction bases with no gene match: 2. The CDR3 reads CASSEEAGGSDTQYF. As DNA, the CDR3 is TGTGCCAGCAGTGAAGAAGCGGGGGGGTCAGATACGCAGTATTTT.

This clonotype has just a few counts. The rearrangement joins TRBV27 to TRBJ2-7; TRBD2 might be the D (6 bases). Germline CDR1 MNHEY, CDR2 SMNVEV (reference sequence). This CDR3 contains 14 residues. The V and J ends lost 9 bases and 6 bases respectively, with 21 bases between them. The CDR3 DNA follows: TGTGCCAGTCAAAGGGCTAGCGCCCAGGGCGAGCAGTACTTC. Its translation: CASQRASAQGEQYF.

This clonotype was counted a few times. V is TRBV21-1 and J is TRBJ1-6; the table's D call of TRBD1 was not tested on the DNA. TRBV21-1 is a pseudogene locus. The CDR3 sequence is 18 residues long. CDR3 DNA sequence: TGTGCCAGCACCAGATCGGACAGGGGGGAGTCCTATAATTCACCCCTCCACTTT. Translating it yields CASTRSDRGESYNSPLHF.